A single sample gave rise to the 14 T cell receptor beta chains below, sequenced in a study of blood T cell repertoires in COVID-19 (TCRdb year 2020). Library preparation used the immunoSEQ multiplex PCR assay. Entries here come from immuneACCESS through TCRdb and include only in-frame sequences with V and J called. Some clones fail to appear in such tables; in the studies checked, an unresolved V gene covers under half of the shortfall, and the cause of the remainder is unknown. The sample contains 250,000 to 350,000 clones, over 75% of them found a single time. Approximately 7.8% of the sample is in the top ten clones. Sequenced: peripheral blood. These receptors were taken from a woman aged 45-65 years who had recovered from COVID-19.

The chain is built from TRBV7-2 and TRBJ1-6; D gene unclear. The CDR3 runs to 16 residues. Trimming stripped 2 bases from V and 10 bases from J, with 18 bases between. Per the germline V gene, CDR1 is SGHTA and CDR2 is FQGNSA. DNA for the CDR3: TGTGCCAGCAGCTTAAGAGGTCGGGGTATAGGATCACCCCTCCACTTT. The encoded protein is CASSLRGRGIGSPLHF.

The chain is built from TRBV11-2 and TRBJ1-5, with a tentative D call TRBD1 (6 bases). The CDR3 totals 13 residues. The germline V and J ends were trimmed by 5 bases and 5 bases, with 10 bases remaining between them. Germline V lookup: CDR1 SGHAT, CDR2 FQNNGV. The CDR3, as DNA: TGTGCCAGCAGCCGGGACACGGATCAGCCCCAGCATTTT. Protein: CASSRDTDQPQHF.

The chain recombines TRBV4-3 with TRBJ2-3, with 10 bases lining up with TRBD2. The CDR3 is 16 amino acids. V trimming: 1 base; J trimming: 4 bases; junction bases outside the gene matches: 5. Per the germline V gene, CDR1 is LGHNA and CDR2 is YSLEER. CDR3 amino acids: CASSQAGLAVADTQYF. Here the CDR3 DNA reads TGCGCCAGCAGCCAAGCCGGACTAGCGGTTGCAGATACGCAGTATTTT.

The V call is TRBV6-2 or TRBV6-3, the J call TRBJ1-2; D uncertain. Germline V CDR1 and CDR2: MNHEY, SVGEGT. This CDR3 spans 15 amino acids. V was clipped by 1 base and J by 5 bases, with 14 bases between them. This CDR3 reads CASSYYSRRDYGYTF. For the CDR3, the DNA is TGTGCCAGCAGTTACTACAGCCGACGCGATTATGGCTACACCTTC.

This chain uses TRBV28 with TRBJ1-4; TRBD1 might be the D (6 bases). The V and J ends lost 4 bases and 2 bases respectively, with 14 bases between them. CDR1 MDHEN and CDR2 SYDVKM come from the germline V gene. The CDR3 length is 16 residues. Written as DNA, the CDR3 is TGTGCCAGCAGTTCGGGGGGCCTTGCCACTAATGAAAAACTGTTTTTT. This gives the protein CASSSGGLATNEKLFF.

CDR3 sequence (DNA): TGTGCCAGCAGCTCTGAAGGGGATACCATATATTTT. It translates to CASSSEGDTIYF. The chain joins TRBV7-9 to TRBJ1-3; D possibly corresponds to TRBD1 (5 bases). Germline V gene data show CDR1 as SEHNR and CDR2 as FQNEAQ (reference sequence). The CDR3 is made up of 12 amino acids. V was clipped by 4 bases and J by 10 bases, with 11 bases between them.

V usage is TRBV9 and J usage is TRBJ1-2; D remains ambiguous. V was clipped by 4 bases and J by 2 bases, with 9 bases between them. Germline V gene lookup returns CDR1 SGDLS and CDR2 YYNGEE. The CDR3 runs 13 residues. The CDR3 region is CASSPAQNYGYTF. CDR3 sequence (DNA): TGTGCCAGCAGCCCCGCACAGAACTATGGCTACACCTTC. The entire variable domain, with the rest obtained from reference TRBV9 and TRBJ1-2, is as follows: DSGVTQTPKHLITATGQRVTLRCSPRSGDLSVYWYQQSLDQGLQFLIQYYNGEERAKGNILERFSAQQFPDLHSELNLSSLELGDSALYFCASSPAQNYGYTFGSGTRLTVV.

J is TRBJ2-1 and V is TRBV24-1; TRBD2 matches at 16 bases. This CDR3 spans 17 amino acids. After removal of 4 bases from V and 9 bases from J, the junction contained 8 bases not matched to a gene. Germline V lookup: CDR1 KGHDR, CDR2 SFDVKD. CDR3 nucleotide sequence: TGTGCCACCAGTGACCCCGGGACTAGCGGGAGGGCCGTTGAGCAGTTCTTC. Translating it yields CATSDPGTSGRAVEQFF.

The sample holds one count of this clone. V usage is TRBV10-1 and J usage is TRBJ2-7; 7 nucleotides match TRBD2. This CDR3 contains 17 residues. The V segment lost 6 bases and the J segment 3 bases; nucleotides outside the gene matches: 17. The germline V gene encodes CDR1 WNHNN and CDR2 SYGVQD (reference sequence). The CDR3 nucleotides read TGCGCCAGCAGGAAGCATCAACAGGCTAGCGGAAGCTACGAGCAGTACTTC. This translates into CASRKHQQASGSYEQYF.

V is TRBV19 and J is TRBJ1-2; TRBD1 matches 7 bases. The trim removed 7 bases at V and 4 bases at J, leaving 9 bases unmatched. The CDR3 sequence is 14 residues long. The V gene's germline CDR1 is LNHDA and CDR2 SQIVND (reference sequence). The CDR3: CASNEGANLYGYTF. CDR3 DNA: TGTGCCAGTAATGAGGGGGCGAACCTCTATGGCTACACCTTC.

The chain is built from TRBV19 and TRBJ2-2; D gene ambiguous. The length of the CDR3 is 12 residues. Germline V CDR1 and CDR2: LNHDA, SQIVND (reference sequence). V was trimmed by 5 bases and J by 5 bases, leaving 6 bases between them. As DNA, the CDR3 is TGTGCCAGTAGTCCTTTTACCGGGGAGCTGTTTTTT. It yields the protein CASSPFTGELFF.

DNA for the CDR3: TGTGCCAGCAGCTACAGCGGGGGGCAGGGGGAGCAGTACTTC. It is translated as CASSYSGGQGEQYF. This chain connects TRBV11-2 to TRBJ2-7; TRBD2 aligns across 9 bases. The junction had 8 bases not matched to a gene; V was cut back by 4 bases and J by 7 bases. This CDR3 is 14 amino acids long. Germline V lookup: CDR1 SGHAT, CDR2 FQNNGV.

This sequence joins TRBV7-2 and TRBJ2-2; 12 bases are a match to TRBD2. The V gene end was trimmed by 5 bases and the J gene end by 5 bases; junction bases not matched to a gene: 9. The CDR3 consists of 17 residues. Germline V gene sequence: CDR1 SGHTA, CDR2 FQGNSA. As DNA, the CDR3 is TGTGCCAGCAGCCACCCGACTAGCGGGAGTTGGACCGGGGAGCTGTTTTTT. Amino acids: CASSHPTSGSWTGELFF. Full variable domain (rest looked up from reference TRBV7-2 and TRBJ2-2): GAGVSQSPSNKVTEKGKDVELRCDPISGHTALYWYRQSLGQGLEFLIYFQGNSAPDKSGLPSDRFSAERTGGSVSTLTIQRTQQEDSAVYLCASSHPTSGSWTGELFFGEGSRLTVL.

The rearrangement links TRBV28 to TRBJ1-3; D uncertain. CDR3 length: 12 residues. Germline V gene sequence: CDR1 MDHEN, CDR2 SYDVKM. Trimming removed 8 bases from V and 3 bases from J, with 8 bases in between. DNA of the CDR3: TGTGCCAGCCGACTGCGTGGAAACACCATATATTTT. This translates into CASRLRGNTIYF.